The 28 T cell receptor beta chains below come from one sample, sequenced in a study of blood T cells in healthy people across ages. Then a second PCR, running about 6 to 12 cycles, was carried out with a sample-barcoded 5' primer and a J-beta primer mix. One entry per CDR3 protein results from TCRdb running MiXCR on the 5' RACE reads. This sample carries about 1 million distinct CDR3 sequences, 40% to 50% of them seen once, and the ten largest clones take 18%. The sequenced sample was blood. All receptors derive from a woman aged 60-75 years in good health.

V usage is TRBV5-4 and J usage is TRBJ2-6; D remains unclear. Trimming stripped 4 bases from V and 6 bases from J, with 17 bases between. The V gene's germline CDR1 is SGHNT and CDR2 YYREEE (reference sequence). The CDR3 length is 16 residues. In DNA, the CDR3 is TGTGCCAGCAGCCCGACGGCAAACCTCGAGGCCAACGTCCTGACTTTC. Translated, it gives CASSPTANLEANVLTF. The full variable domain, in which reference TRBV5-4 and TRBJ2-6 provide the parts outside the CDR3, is ETGVTQSPTHLIKTRGQQVTLRCSSQSGHNTVSWYQQALGQGPQFIFQYYREEENGRGNFPPRFSGLQFPNYSSELNVNALELDDSALYLCASSPTANLEANVLTFGAGSRLTVL.

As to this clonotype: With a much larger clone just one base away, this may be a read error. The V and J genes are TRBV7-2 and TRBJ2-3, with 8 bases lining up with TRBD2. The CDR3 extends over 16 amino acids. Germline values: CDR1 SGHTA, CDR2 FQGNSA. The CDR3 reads CASSSGWREVTETQYF. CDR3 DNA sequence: TGTGCCAGCAGCTCTGGCTGGCGGGAGGTAACAGAGACGCAGTATTTT.

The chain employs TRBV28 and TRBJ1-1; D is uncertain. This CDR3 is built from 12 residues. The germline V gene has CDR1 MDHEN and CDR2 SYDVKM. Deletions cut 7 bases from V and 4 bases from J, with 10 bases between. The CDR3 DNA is TGTGCCAGCATCAGGCAACTCACTGAAGCTTTCTTT. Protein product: CASIRQLTEAFF. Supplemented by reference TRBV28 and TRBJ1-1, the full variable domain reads DVKVTQSSRYLVKRTGEKVFLECVQDMDHENMFWYRQDPGLGLRLIYFSYDVKMKEKGDIPEGYSVSREKKERFSLILESASTNQTSMYLCASIRQLTEAFFGQGTRLTVV.

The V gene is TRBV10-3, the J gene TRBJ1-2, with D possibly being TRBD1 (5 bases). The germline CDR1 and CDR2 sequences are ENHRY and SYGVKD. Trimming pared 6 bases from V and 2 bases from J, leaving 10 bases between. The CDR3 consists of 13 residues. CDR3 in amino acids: CAIREDTNYGYTF. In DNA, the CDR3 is TGTGCCATCAGGGAGGACACGAACTATGGCTACACCTTC.

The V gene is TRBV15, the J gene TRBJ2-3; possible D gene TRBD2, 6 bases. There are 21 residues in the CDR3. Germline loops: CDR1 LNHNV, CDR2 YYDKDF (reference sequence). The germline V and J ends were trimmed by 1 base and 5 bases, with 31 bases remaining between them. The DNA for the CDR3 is TGTGCCACCAGCAGAGGTCACGGCCGGGCCGGGACTCACAGCGAGCGAGATACGCAGTATTTT. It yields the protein CATSRGHGRAGTHSERDTQYF.

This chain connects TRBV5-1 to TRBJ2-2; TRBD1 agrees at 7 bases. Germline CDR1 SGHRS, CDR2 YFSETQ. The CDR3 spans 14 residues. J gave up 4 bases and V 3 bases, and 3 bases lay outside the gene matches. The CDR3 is CASSSGQVTGELFF. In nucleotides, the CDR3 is TGCGCCAGCAGCTCCGGACAGGTCACCGGGGAGCTGTTTTTT.

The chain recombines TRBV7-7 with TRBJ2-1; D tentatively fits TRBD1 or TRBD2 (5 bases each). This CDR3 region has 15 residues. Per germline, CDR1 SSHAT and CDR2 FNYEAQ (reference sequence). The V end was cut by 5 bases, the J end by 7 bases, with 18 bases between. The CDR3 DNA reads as TGTGCCAGCAGCCAAAATCCGGGACGGGCGAATGAGCAGTTCTTC. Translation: CASSQNPGRANEQFF.

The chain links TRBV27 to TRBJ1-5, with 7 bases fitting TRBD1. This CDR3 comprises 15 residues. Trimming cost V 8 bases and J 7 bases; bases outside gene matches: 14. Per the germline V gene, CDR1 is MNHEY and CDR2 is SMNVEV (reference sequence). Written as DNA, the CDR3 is TGTGCCAGCGGAACAACTGCGACAGGGCGGCAGCCCCAGCATTTT. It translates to CASGTTATGRQPQHF.

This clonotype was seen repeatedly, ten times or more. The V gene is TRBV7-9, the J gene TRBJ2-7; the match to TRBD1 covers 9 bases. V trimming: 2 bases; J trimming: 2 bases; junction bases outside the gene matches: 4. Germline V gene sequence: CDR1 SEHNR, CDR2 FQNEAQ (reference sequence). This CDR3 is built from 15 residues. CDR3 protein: CASSLTGQGTYEQYF. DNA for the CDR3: TGTGCCAGCAGCTTAACGGGACAGGGTACCTACGAGCAGTACTTC.

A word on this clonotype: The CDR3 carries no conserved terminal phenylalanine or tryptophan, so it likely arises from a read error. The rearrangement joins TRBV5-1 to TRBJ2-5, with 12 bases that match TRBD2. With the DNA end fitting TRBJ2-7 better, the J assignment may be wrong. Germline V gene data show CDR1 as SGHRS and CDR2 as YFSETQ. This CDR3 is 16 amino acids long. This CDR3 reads CASSLVASGRAYEQYL. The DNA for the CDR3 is TGCGCCAGCAGCTTGGTCGCTAGCGGGAGGGCCTACGAGCAGTACTTA.

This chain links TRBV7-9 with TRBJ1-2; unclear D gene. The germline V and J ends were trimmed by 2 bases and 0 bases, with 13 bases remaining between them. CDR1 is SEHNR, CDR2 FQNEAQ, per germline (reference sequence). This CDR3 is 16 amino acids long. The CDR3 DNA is TGTGCCAGCAGCTTAACGAACGCGCTAGCTAACTATGGCTACACCTTC. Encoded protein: CASSLTNALANYGYTF.

The CDR3: CASSQVAPRTSGSANEQFF. For the CDR3, the DNA is TGTGCCAGCAGCCAAGTGGCCCCCAGGACTAGCGGGAGTGCCAATGAGCAGTTCTTC. The rearrangement links TRBV4-2 to TRBJ2-1, with 13 bases that match TRBD2. J gave up 6 bases and V 1 base, and 12 bases lay outside the gene matches. This CDR3 spans 19 amino acids. The germline CDR1 and CDR2 sequences are LGHNA and YNFKEQ.

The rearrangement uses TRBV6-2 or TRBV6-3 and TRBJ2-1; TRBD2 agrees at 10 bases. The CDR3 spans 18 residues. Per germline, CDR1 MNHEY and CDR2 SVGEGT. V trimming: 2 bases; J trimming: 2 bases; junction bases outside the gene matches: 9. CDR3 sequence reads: CASSYRRTSGTAYNEQFF. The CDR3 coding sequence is TGTGCCAGCAGTTACCGAAGAACTAGCGGGACGGCCTACAATGAGCAGTTCTTC.

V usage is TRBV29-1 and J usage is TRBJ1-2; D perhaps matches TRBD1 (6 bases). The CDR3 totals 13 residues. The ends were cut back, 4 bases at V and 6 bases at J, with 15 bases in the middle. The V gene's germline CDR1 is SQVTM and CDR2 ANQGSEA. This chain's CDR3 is CSVGVAGAHGYTF. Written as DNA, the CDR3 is TGCAGCGTTGGGGTTGCAGGGGCTCATGGCTACACCTTC.

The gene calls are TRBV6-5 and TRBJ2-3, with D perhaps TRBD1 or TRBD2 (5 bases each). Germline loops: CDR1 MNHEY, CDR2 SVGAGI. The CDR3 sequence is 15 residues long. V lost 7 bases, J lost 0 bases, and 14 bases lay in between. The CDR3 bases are TGTGCCAGCACCTCCGAGGGGTCTAGCACAGATACGCAGTATTTT. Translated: CASTSEGSSTDTQYF.

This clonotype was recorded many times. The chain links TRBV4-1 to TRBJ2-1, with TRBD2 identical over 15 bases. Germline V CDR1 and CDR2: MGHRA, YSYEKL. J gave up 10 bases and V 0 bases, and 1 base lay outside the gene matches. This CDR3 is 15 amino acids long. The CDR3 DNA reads TGCGCCAGCAGCCAAGATGGGACTAGCGGGAGGGAGCAGTTCTTC. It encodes CASSQDGTSGREQFF.

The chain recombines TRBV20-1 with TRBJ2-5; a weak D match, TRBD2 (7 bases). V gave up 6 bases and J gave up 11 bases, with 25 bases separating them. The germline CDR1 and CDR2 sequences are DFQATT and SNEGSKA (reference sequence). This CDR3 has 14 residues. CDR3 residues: CSADRGGAYNEQYF. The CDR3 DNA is TGCAGTGCGGACCGTGGGGGGGCCTACAATGAGCAGTACTTC.

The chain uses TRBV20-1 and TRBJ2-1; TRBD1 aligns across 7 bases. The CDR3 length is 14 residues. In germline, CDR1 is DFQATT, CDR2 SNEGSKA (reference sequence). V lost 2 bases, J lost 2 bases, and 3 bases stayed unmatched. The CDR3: CSARYRGTYNEQFF. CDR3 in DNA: TGCAGTGCTAGATACAGGGGAACCTACAATGAGCAGTTCTTC.

The CDR3 DNA sequence: TGTGCCAGCAGCGTGGGGATTGGGGGCGAGACCCAGTACTTC. Amino acids: CASSVGIGGETQYF. This chain uses TRBV9 with TRBJ2-5, with D possibly TRBD1 on 6 matching bases. The CDR3 is made up of 14 amino acids. V shed 2 bases and J shed 5 bases, with 13 bases lying between them. CDR1 SGDLS and CDR2 YYNGEE come from the germline V gene.

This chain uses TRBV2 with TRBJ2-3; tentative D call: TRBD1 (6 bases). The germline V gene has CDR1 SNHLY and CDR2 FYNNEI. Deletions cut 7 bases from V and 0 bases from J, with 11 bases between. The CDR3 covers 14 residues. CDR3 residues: CASTRDTSTDTQYF. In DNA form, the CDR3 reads TGTGCCAGCACCCGGGACACGAGCACAGATACGCAGTATTTT.

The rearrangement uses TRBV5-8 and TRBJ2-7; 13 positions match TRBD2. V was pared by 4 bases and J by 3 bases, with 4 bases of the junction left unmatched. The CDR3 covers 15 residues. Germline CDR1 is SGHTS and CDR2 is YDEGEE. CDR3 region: CASSTGLAGYYEQYF. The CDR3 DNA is TGTGCCAGCAGCACGGGACTAGCGGGATACTACGAGCAGTACTTC.

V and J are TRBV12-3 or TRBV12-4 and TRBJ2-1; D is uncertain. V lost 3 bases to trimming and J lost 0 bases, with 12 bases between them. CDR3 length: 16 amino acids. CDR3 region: CASSFGSRSSYNEQFF. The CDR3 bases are TGTGCCAGCAGTTTCGGTAGCAGGAGCTCCTACAATGAGCAGTTCTTC.

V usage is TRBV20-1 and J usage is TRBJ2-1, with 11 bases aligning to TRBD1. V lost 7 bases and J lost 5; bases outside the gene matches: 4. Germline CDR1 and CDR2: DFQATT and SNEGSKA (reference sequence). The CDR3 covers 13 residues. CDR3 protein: CSVGQGAHNEQFF. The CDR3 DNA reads TGCAGTGTTGGACAGGGGGCCCACAATGAGCAGTTCTTC.

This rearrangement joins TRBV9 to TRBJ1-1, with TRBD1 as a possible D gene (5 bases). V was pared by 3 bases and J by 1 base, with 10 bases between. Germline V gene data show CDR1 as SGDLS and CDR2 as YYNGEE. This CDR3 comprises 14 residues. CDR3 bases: TGTGCCAGCAGCGCCGGGGGGTCGAACACTGAAGCTTTCTTT. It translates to CASSAGGSNTEAFF.

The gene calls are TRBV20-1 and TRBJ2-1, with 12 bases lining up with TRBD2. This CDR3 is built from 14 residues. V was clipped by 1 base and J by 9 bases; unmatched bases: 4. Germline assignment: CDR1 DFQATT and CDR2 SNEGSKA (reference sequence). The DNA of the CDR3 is TGCAGTGCTAGAGGACTAGCGGGAGTGGGTGAGCAGTTCTTC. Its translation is CSARGLAGVGEQFF.

The CDR3 nucleotides read TGTGCCAGCAGTCCGACCCGACAGGGACCAAATCAGCCCCAGCATTTT. It is translated as CASSPTRQGPNQPQHF. The V gene is TRBV28, the J gene TRBJ1-5, with TRBD1 matching 7 bases. V lost 5 bases, J lost 4 bases, and 11 bases stayed unmatched. Per the germline V gene, CDR1 is MDHEN and CDR2 is SYDVKM. The CDR3 has 16 amino acids.

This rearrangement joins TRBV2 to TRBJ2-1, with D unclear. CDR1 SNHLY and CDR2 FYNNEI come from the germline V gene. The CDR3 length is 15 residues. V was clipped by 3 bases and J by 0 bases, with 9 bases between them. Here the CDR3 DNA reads TGTGCCAGCAGTGAGGGGTGGACCTCCTACAATGAGCAGTTCTTC. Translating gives CASSEGWTSYNEQFF. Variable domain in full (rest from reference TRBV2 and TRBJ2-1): EPEVTQTPSHQVTQMGQEVILRCVPISNHLYFYWYRQILGQKVEFLVSFYNNEISEKSEIFDDQFSVERPDGSNFTLKIRSTKLEDSAMYFCASSEGWTSYNEQFFGPGTRLTVL.

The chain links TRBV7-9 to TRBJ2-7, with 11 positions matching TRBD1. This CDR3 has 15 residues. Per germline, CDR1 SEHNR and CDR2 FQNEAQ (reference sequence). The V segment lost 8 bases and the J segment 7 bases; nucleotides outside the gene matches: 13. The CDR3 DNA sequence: TGTGCCAGCCGCAAAACCGGACAGGGGGCGGGTGAGCAGTACTTC. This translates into CASRKTGQGAGEQYF.